This TCR beta chain was recorded in a study of identical twins. TCRdb re-derived calls from the 5' RACE reads in MiXCR, one entry per CDR3 protein. The sample consists of over 600,000 distinct CDR3 sequences, 21% of them appearing once. Trimming pared 7 bases from V and 4 bases from J, leaving 17 bases between. This CDR3 spans 14 amino acids. Germline CDR1 SGHKS, CDR2 YYEKEE (reference sequence). The data also belong to a second study, concerning T cells expressing NK-cell markers.

This TCR came from a woman under 30 in good health. This chain links TRBV5-5 with TRBJ2-5, with D unresolved. Sequenced: PBMCs. CDR3 coding DNA: TGTGCCAGCGGCCCTGATCCCCAGGCAGAGACCCAGTACTTC. Protein sequence: CASGPDPQAETQYF.